This TCR beta chain was identified during a study of OX40 agonist ivuxolimab in advanced cancers. Whole-study context: Three patients got partial responses; one had hepatocellular carcinoma and two had cutaneous melanoma. Study results and caveats: Clones of CD4+ and CD8+ blood T cells grew by week 6 at doses of 0.1 to 3.0 mg/kg.

With regard to this clone: What it binds is not known.

The cohort excluded patients with autoimmune disease history or systemic immunosuppression. Sampled blood was obtained at baseline, cycle 4 day 1, and cycle 7 day 1. The method was immunoSEQ multiplex PCR; TCRdb's version includes in-frame clones alone and lacks a portion of them. This sample has about 58,000 clones, with 65% to 85% found just once. Per germline, CDR1 SNHLY and CDR2 FYNNEI. Trimming left V 7 bases short and J 11 bases short, with 21 bases between. The CDR3 contains 14 residues. The source of this sequence is an adult with an advanced solid tumor such as melanoma, head and neck, liver or kidney cancer. The V and J genes are TRBV2 and TRBJ1-5; D is unclear. Source: CD4+ or CD8+ T cells sorted from blood, taken in a trial of the OX40 agonist ivuxolimab. The CDR3 DNA reads as TGTGCCAGCAATGGGAACAGCCGTATTGAGGCCCAGCATTTT. This translates into CASNGNSRIEAQHF.